This entry lists 20 T cell receptor beta chains sequenced from one sample in a study of breast tumors, draining lymph nodes, adjacent tissues. TCRdb itself ran the multiplex PCR reads through MiXCR, one entry per CDR3 protein. The profile shows approximately 13,000 distinct CDR3 sequences, approximately 46% of them singletons. Sequenced material: tumor-adjacent breast tissue. The receptors derive from a female donor with breast cancer. Some clones in this sample may be carry-over from other donors' samples.

The V and J genes are TRBV6-6 and TRBJ1-2; D call uncertain. Deletions cut 2 bases from V and 2 bases from J, with 15 bases between. The CDR3 contains 16 residues. Looked up from germline, CDR1 is MNHNY and CDR2 is SVGAGI (reference sequence). The CDR3: CASSYTKSGYNYGYTF. The CDR3 DNA sequence: TGTGCCAGCAGTTACACCAAAAGCGGGTACAACTATGGCTACACCTTC.

Only one count was recorded for this clonotype. The genes are TRBV5-1 and TRBJ2-7; 9 positions match TRBD1. V dropped 4 bases and J dropped 2; count of bases not matched to a gene: 4. This CDR3 has 14 residues. The germline V gene encodes CDR1 SGHRS and CDR2 YFSETQ. The CDR3 sequence: CASSAGTGTYEQYF. The CDR3 DNA reads as TGCGCCAGCAGCGCCGGGACAGGGACCTACGAGCAGTACTTC. Variable domain in full (rest from reference TRBV5-1 and TRBJ2-7): KAGVTQTPRYLIKTRGQQVTLSCSPISGHRSVSWYQQTPGQGLQFLFEYFSETQRNKGNFPGRFSGRQFSNSRSEMNVSTLELGDSALYLCASSAGTGTYEQYFGPGTRLTVT.

V gene TRBV7-6 combines with J gene TRBJ2-3, with 14 bases fitting TRBD2. V shed 4 bases and J 5 bases; nucleotides not matched to a gene: 8. The CDR3 loop spans 17 amino acids. Germline V gives CDR1 SGHVS, CDR2 FNYEAQ. The CDR3 region has the DNA TGTGCCAGCAGCTCACGACTAGCGGGAGGGCCCAAAGATACGCAGTATTTT. It translates to CASSSRLAGGPKDTQYF. Drawing the rest from reference TRBV7-6 and TRBJ2-3, the complete variable domain is GAGVSQSPRYKVTKRGQDVALRCDPISGHVSLYWYRQALGQGPEFLTYFNYEAQQDKSGLPNDRFSAERPEGSISTLTIQRTEQRDSAMYRCASSSRLAGGPKDTQYFGPGTRLTVL.

This clonotype was recorded at least ten times. J is TRBJ2-7 and V is TRBV30, with TRBD1 identical over 7 bases. Looked up from germline, CDR1 is GTSNPN and CDR2 is SVGIG (reference sequence). J lost 2 bases, V lost 2 bases, and 12 bases had no gene match. The CDR3 extends over 16 amino acids. CDR3 in amino acids: CAWSPKGAGWPYEQYF. The CDR3, as DNA: TGTGCCTGGAGTCCTAAGGGGGCAGGGTGGCCCTACGAGCAGTACTTC.

The chain joins TRBV7-2 to TRBJ2-3; no clear D. CDR3 size: 13 residues. The V and J ends lost 6 bases and 4 bases respectively, with 11 bases between them. Germline-derived CDR1 and CDR2 are SGHTA and FQGNSA. The CDR3 DNA is TGTGCCAGCAGTAAAGGTGGGGCAGATACGCAGTATTTT. Protein product: CASSKGGADTQYF.

Sample share makes this clonotype medium-sized. V and J are TRBV9 and TRBJ2-3; TRBD2 agrees at 7 bases. J was trimmed by 3 bases and V by 1 base; bases with no gene match: 14. The CDR3 is 18 amino acids. CDR1 is SGDLS and CDR2 is YYNGEE in the germline V gene. The CDR3 region is CASSVPRSGGSNTDTQYF. The CDR3 DNA is TGTGCCAGCAGCGTACCCCGCTCGGGCGGGAGCAATACAGATACGCAGTATTTT.

Notes on this clonotype: The CDR3 does not end in the conserved phenylalanine or tryptophan, so this is likely a read error. This chain connects TRBV6-6 to TRBJ1-5; D is ambiguous. CDR1 MNHNY and CDR2 SVGAGI come from the germline V gene (reference sequence). The CDR3 is 13 amino acids. In DNA form, the CDR3 reads TGTGCCAGCAGTGACTCTAGCAATCAGCCCCAGCATTGT. Its protein product is CASSDSSNQPQHC.

This clonotype was detected a few times. V and J are TRBV27 and TRBJ2-4; the match to TRBD1 covers 8 bases. V was pared by 5 bases and J by 4 bases, with 7 bases of the junction left unmatched. Germline V lookup: CDR1 MNHEY, CDR2 SMNVEV (reference sequence). This CDR3 has 15 residues. The CDR3 is CASSEGQGPKNIQYF. CDR3 nucleotides: TGTGCCAGCAGTGAAGGACAGGGACCTAAAAACATTCAGTACTTC.

The chain uses TRBV4-1 and TRBJ2-1, with TRBD2 matching 16 bases. V lost 4 bases and J lost 6; bases outside the gene matches: 6. Germline V gene data show CDR1 as MGHRA and CDR2 as YSYEKL. The CDR3 covers 17 residues. The CDR3 here is CASSPGTSGRAPNEQFF. Written as DNA, the CDR3 is TGCGCCAGCAGCCCGGGGACTAGCGGGAGGGCCCCCAATGAGCAGTTCTTC.

By share, this clonotype ranks as medium-sized (0.01 to 0.1%). V gene TRBV6-6 combines with J gene TRBJ2-1, with no clear D. This CDR3 region has 12 residues. Germline loops: CDR1 MNHNY, CDR2 SVGAGI (reference sequence). V lost 7 bases to trimming and J lost 8 bases, with 12 bases between them. CDR3 in amino acids: CASTTNPHEQFF. In nucleotides, the CDR3 is TGTGCCAGCACCACCAACCCCCATGAGCAGTTCTTC.

The gene calls are TRBV30 and TRBJ2-1; D is unclear. Trimming removed 1 base from V and 4 bases from J, with 8 bases in between. Germline V gene lookup returns CDR1 GTSNPN and CDR2 SVGIG (reference sequence). CDR3 length equals 13 residues. The chain's CDR3 is CAWSGPVYNEQFF. The CDR3 nucleotides read TGTGCCTGGAGTGGCCCGGTTTACAATGAGCAGTTCTTC.

This clonotype was counted many times. J is TRBJ2-7 and V is TRBV20-1; 11 nucleotides match TRBD2. The ends lost 5 bases at V and 6 bases at J; junction bases unmatched: 6. The CDR3 has 13 amino acids. The V gene's germline CDR1 is DFQATT and CDR2 SNEGSKA (reference sequence). The CDR3 here is CSALAGGLSEQYF. In nucleotides, the CDR3 is TGCAGTGCTTTAGCGGGGGGGCTTTCCGAGCAGTACTTC.

This clonotype is medium-sized in the sample. A read error may account for a junction end that differs from germline. V is TRBV7-7 and J is TRBJ2-3; D not certain. The CDR3 sequence is 13 residues long. Germline V gene lookup returns CDR1 SSHAT and CDR2 FNYEAQ (reference sequence). The CDR3 region has the DNA TGTGCTAGCAGCTTAGGCCACACAGATACGCAGTATTTT. This encodes CASSLGHTDTQYF.

Within the sample, this clonotype is medium-sized. The chain combines TRBV20-1 with TRBJ1-5, with 8 positions matching TRBD1. The ends lost 7 bases at V and 0 bases at J; junction bases unmatched: 5. Germline V gene lookup returns CDR1 DFQATT and CDR2 SNEGSKA (reference sequence). This CDR3 is 14 amino acids long. The CDR3 bases are TGCAGTGTCTTGGACAGGGTTAGCAATCAGCCCCAGCATTTT. Translation: CSVLDRVSNQPQHF.

This clonotype was found many times. The chain recombines TRBV6-1 with TRBJ2-3; 10 nucleotides align to TRBD2. V lost 3 bases and J lost 3; bases outside the gene matches: 6. This CDR3 is built from 16 residues. Germline assignment: CDR1 MNHNS and CDR2 SASEGT. The DNA for the CDR3 is TGTGCCAGCAGTGACAGCGGGAGGGAACGAACAGATACGCAGTATTTT. Its protein is CASSDSGRERTDTQYF.

The chain joins TRBV6-6 to TRBJ2-2, with D perhaps being TRBD1 or TRBD2 (6 bases each). The CDR3 has 14 residues. V lost 6 bases to trimming and J lost 9 bases, with 17 bases between them. Germline lookup yields CDR1 MNHNY and CDR2 SVGAGI (reference sequence). The CDR3 here is CASSPRGDNRELFF. CDR3 coding DNA: TGTGCCAGCAGCCCACGCGGGGACAACAGGGAGCTGTTTTTT.

In this sample, this clonotype turned up many times. The V call is TRBV19, the J call TRBJ2-7, with 7 bases identical to TRBD2. J gave up 6 bases and V 5 bases, and 13 bases lay outside the gene matches. This CDR3 has 15 residues. Germline V gene data show CDR1 as LNHDA and CDR2 as SQIVND (reference sequence). The CDR3 DNA follows: TGTGCCAGTAGTGCGCGACTAGCCCCCCTAGGCGAGCAGTACTTC. Translation: CASSARLAPLGEQYF.

This clonotype has just one count. This chain joins TRBV10-3 and TRBJ2-7, with unresolved D. The V end was cut by 6 bases, the J end by 0 bases, with 15 bases between. The CDR3 spans 15 residues. The germline V gene encodes CDR1 ENHRY and CDR2 SYGVKD. Written as DNA, the CDR3 is TGTGCCATCAGCGAGCTGGGCCCTAACTCCTACGAGCAGTACTTC. This gives the protein CAISELGPNSYEQYF.

This clonotype is classed as medium-sized. The chain links TRBV5-1 to TRBJ2-7; D tentatively fits TRBD1 or TRBD2 (5 bases each). With 0 bases removed from V and 3 bases from J, the gap between germline ends came to 10 bases. The CDR3 is made up of 14 amino acids. The germline V gene encodes CDR1 SGHRS and CDR2 YFSETQ. Here the CDR3 reads CASSLDGTVYEQYF. The CDR3 DNA follows: TGCGCCAGCAGCTTGGATGGGACGGTCTACGAGCAGTACTTC.

This clonotype was detected many times. This sequence joins TRBV5-8 and TRBJ2-3; 8 nucleotides agree with TRBD1. V trimming: 4 bases; J trimming: 1 base; junction bases outside the gene matches: 5. This CDR3 region has 15 residues. Germline CDR1 and CDR2: SGHTS and YDEGEE. The CDR3 protein is CASSRQGIGTDTQYF. Here the CDR3 DNA reads TGTGCCAGCAGCCGACAGGGGATAGGCACAGATACGCAGTATTTT. The variable domain in full, with the rest retrieved from reference TRBV5-8 and TRBJ2-3, is EAGVTQSPTHLIKTRGQQATLRCSPISGHTSVYWYQQALGLGLQFLLWYDEGEERNRGNFPPRFSGRQFPNYSSELNVNALELEDSALYLCASSRQGIGTDTQYFGPGTRLTVL.